The entry below gives a single TCR beta chain sequence along with its context. Its specificity is unknown. One end of the junction varies from germline; a read error may be responsible. Germline V gives CDR1 DFQATT, CDR2 SNEGSKA (reference sequence). CDR3 length: 15 amino acids. A sample-barcoded 5' primer and a J-beta primer mix were used in a second PCR of about 7 to 11 cycles. TCRdb reprocessed the 5' RACE reads via MiXCR and lists one record per CDR3 protein. The sample records some 1.5 million distinct CDR3 sequences, approximately 28% being singletons. The sample comes from a study of blood T cells in healthy people across ages. General observations from the study: PBMC samples, being unsorted, prevented any conclusive comparison of naive and antigen-experienced cells. A roughly linear fall in TCR beta diversity per million T cells was seen with increasing age. Aged donors had fewer naive CD4+ cells and lower diversity than long-lived donors.

The TCR sequence derives from a woman aged 25 to 39 in good health. Specimen: blood. The chain uses TRBV20-1 and TRBJ1-1; 7 positions match TRBD1. CDR3 loop: CSARDQSGGNTEVFF. CDR3 DNA: TGCAGTGCTAGAGATCAATCAGGGGGGAACACTGAAGTTTTCTTT.